This T cell receptor (beta chain) was found in a study of blood T cell repertoires in COVID-19. Overall study context: The samples span acute and convalescent COVID-19 from the United States, Italy and Spain. PBMCs, B-cell-depleted T cells, or T cells provided the cDNA or gDNA that made up the material.

This clone was observed a few times. As processed by the authors: Researchers report that nucleated cell counts were estimated from reference gene primer amplification. Some clones are missing from TCRdb's copy, which holds only in-frame ones; the method was immunoSEQ multiplex PCR. The DNA gave D and trimming, while V, J and clone size come from that table. The table shows 100,000 to 150,000 clones, with approximately 82% occurring only once. V trimming: 6 bases; J trimming: 4 bases; junction bases outside the gene matches: 6. Germline CDR1 and CDR2: SNHLY and FYNNEI. The CDR3 totals 14 residues. The sample comprised peripheral blood. The chain has TRBV2 and TRBJ2-5; 9 positions agree with TRBD1. This clonotype was obtained from a man aged 35-49 years with active or convalescent COVID-19. DNA for the CDR3: TGTGCCAGCAGGGAAACAGGGGGCGGAGAGACCCAGTACTTC. Its protein is CASRETGGGETQYF.